This TCR beta chain stems from a study of cytomegalovirus exposure and HLA in healthy donors. Study conclusions and caveats: In a later analysis, donors in an Asian-associated ancestry cluster reportedly had fewer N-insertions in productive TCRs than the cohort mean. CMV serostatus was the only immune exposure information that was available. There were some V segments, including TRBV6-2 and TRBV6-3, excluded as indistinguishable.

Points on this clone: The target antigen is unknown.

Germline CDR1 SGHAT, CDR2 FQNNGV. With 0 bases clipped from V and 5 bases from J, the junction kept 8 bases outside the gene matches. This CDR3 has 17 residues. Each of the donors was a healthy bone marrow donor. Primers: 60 Vbeta forward and 13 Jbeta reverse. Data came from immunoSEQ multiplex PCR; TCRdb stores just in-frame clones and leaves some out. The sample contains 150,000 to 200,000 clones, around 80% of which appear only once. Sequenced: PBMCs. The chain carries TRBV11-2 and TRBJ1-4; TRBD1 agrees at 8 bases. The origin of this receptor is a woman aged 35 to 49 in good health and CMV-seronegative. DNA of the CDR3: TGTGCCAGCAGCTTAGAGGGTCCCGGGACAGGCAATGAAAAACTGTTTTTT. It codes for CASSLEGPGTGNEKLFF.